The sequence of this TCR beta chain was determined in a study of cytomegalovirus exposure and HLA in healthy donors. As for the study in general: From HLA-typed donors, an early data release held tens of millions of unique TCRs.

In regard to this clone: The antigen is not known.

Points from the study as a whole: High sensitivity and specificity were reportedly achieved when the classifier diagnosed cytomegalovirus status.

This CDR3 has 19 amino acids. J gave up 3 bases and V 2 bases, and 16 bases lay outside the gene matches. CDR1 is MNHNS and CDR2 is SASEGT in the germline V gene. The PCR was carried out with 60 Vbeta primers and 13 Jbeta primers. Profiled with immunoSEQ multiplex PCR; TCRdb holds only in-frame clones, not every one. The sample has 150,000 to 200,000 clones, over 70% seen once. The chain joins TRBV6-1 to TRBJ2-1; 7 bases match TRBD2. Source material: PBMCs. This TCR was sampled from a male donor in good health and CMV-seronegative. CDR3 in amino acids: CASSEIAPWEGRGYNEQFF. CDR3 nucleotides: TGTGCCAGCAGTGAAATAGCCCCCTGGGAGGGTAGGGGCTACAATGAGCAGTTCTTC.